A single sample gave rise to the 14 T cell receptor beta chains below, sequenced in a study of blood T cell repertoires in COVID-19. Sequenced by immunoSEQ multiplex PCR; TCRdb stores in-frame clones only, minus some. In the table there are about 340,000 clones, around 88% of which are singletons. Sample: peripheral blood. The receptors come from a woman aged 55-69 years with COVID-19, enrolled during active disease.

This chain links TRBV12-2 with TRBJ2-1; TRBD2, the table's D call, lacks a check against the DNA. TRBV12-2 is deemed a pseudogene. There are 15 residues in the CDR3. The DNA of the CDR3 is TGTGCAAGTCGCGTATGGCAGGCGGAGGTTAATGAGCAGTTCTTC. As protein: CASRVWQAEVNEQFF.

This sequence joins TRBV24-1 and TRBJ1-1; perhaps TRBD1 as D (6 bases). Trimming took 2 bases from V and 7 from J, leaving 16 bases between them. This CDR3 region has 15 residues. Germline CDR1 is KGHDR and CDR2 is SFDVKD. CDR3 protein: CATSDSPQGHSEAFF. DNA for the CDR3: TGTGCCACCAGTGATTCCCCCCAGGGGCACAGTGAAGCTTTCTTT.

The chain uses TRBV10-3 and TRBJ2-7; 8 nucleotides match TRBD1. The germline gives CDR1 ENHRY, CDR2 SYGVKD. J was trimmed by 3 bases and V by 6 bases; bases with no gene match: 7. This CDR3 comprises 14 residues. The CDR3 bases are TGTGCCATCAGGACCGGGACAGGAGTCTACGAGCAGTACTTC. This codes for CAIRTGTGVYEQYF.

J is TRBJ2-1 and V is TRBV30; TRBD2 matches at 10 bases. V lost 5 bases, J lost 7 bases, and 5 bases stayed unmatched. The length of the CDR3 is 13 residues. Germline V lookup: CDR1 GTSNPN, CDR2 SVGIG (reference sequence). The CDR3 loop reads CAWVAGGPNEQFF. CDR3 sequence (DNA): TGTGCCTGGGTAGCGGGGGGACCTAATGAGCAGTTCTTC.

The chain couples TRBV20-1 to TRBJ2-3, with 9 bases fitting TRBD2. This CDR3 is built from 18 residues. Germline trimming cut 3 bases from V and 0 bases from J; bases unmatched to any gene: 13. Germline loops: CDR1 DFQATT, CDR2 SNEGSKA (reference sequence). CDR3 sequence (DNA): TGCAGTGCTAGTTCTTTGGCTAGCGGGGCCCCCAGCACAGATACGCAGTATTTT. Protein product: CSASSLASGAPSTDTQYF.

This chain links TRBV3-1 (or the pseudogene TRBV3-2) with TRBJ2-7; D perhaps matches TRBD1 (6 bases). The CDR3 has 14 residues. V was shortened by 5 bases and J by 0 bases, with 11 bases between the two germline ends. Germline-derived CDR1 and CDR2 are LGHDT and YNNKEL (reference sequence). CDR3 nucleotides: TGTGCCAGCAGCAGGACAGAGACCTCCTACGAGCAGTACTTC. Residues: CASSRTETSYEQYF.

V gene TRBV19 combines with J gene TRBJ2-6; weak D call: TRBD1 (6 bases). The CDR3 has 14 residues. V dropped 9 bases and J dropped 4 bases, with 13 bases sitting between them. Germline lookup yields CDR1 LNHDA and CDR2 SQIVND (reference sequence). The CDR3 reads CASDQGWGANVLTF. The CDR3 DNA reads as TGTGCCAGCGACCAGGGGTGGGGGGCCAACGTCCTGACTTTC.

The V gene is TRBV5-1, the J gene TRBJ1-4; tentatively, D is TRBD1 (6 bases). Trimming cost V 4 bases and J 7 bases, with 17 bases left between them. The germline gives CDR1 SGHRS, CDR2 YFSETQ. The CDR3 extends over 15 amino acids. In DNA form, the CDR3 reads TGCGCCAGCAGCAAGACCGGGACACGACTTGAAAAACTGTTTTTT. Protein sequence: CASSKTGTRLEKLFF.

The rearrangement joins TRBV7-9 to TRBJ2-7; tentative D call: TRBD1 (6 bases). Trimming left V 1 base short and J 6 bases short, with 7 bases between. The germline CDR1 and CDR2 sequences are SEHNR and FQNEAQ (reference sequence). The CDR3 sequence is 12 residues long. The CDR3 region is CASSLDRAEQYF. The CDR3 DNA reads as TGTGCCAGCAGCTTAGACAGGGCCGAGCAGTACTTC. The full variable domain, rest sourced from reference TRBV7-9 and TRBJ2-7, is DTGVSQNPRHKITKRGQNVTFRCDPISEHNRLYWYRQTLGQGPEFLTYFQNEAQLEKSRLLSDRFSAERPKGSFSTLEIQRTEQGDSAMYLCASSLDRAEQYFGPGTRLTVT.

This rearrangement joins TRBV7-3 to TRBJ1-1; no firm D call. This CDR3 has 15 amino acids. Germline-derived CDR1 and CDR2 are SGHTA and FQGTGA. The V end lost 5 bases, the J end lost 0 bases, and 13 bases lay between the germline ends. CDR3 sequence (DNA): TGTGCCAGCAGCAGGCTGACACCTCTGAACACTGAAGCTTTCTTT. Translating gives CASSRLTPLNTEAFF.

The V and J genes are TRBV3-1 (or the pseudogene TRBV3-2) and TRBJ2-1; TRBD2 aligns across 8 bases. The CDR3 is made up of 13 amino acids. Trimming cost V 8 bases and J 5 bases; bases outside gene matches: 5. The germline V gene encodes CDR1 LGHDT and CDR2 YNNKEL (reference sequence). The DNA of the CDR3 is TGTGCCAGCGAGGCGGGGGGACACAATGAGCAGTTCTTC. It translates to CASEAGGHNEQFF.

This sequence joins TRBV12-3 or TRBV12-4 and TRBJ2-3; perhaps TRBD2 as D (5 bases). V lost 8 bases and J 9 bases, leaving 18 bases between the germline ends. The CDR3 is 13 residues long. The CDR3 here is CASGLLGELTQYF. The CDR3 DNA is TGTGCCAGCGGCCTCCTTGGGGAGCTCACGCAGTATTTT.

Details on this clone: This may be a read error, as it is one base from a much larger clone. The rearrangement joins TRBV13 to TRBJ2-1; TRBD2 matches at 7 bases. Losses at the gene ends were 5 bases for V and 6 bases for J; bases not matched to a gene: 10. This CDR3 has 15 residues. CDR1 and CDR2 from the germline V gene are PRHDT and FYEKMQ (reference sequence). The CDR3 reads CASSRHSGEANEQFF. In DNA form, the CDR3 reads TGTGCCAGCAGCCGTCACAGCGGGGAGGCCAATGAGCAGTTCTTC.

V gene TRBV6-5 combines with J gene TRBJ1-2; D is possibly TRBD1 (5 bases). This CDR3 region has 13 residues. Deletions cut 6 bases from V and 4 bases from J, with 12 bases between. Per the germline V gene, CDR1 is MNHEY and CDR2 is SVGAGI. CDR3 sequence reads: CASRETVLYGYTF. CDR3 nucleotide sequence: TGTGCCAGCAGAGAGACAGTCCTCTATGGCTACACCTTC.